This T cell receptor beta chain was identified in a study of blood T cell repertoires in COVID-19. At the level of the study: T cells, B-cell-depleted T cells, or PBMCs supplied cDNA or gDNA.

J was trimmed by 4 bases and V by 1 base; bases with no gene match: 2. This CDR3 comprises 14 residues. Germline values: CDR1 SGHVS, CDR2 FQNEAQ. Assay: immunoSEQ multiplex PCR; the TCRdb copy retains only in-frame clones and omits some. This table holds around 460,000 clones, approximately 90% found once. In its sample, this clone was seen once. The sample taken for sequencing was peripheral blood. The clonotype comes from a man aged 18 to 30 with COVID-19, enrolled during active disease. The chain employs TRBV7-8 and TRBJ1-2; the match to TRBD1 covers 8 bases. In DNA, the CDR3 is TGTGCCAGCAGCTTAGTCACAGGGGGCTATGGCTACACCTTC. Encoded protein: CASSLVTGGYGYTF.